The 22 T cell receptor beta chains below come from one sample, sequenced in a study of shared T cell receptors in the human thymus. The assay was immunoSEQ multiplex PCR, and TCRdb's table has in-frame clones only and misses some. The repertoire consists of about 660,000 clones, with over 75% occurring once and the leading ten covering 0.0094%. Separately, the same data were catalogued under a study of human thymus T cells.

Specimen: thymocytes. The source of these receptors is a boy under two years old with a congenital heart defect.

The chain uses TRBV13 and TRBJ1-1, with 7 bases identical to TRBD1. CDR1 is PRHDT, CDR2 FYEKMQ, per germline (reference sequence). The CDR3 contains 18 residues. V shed 5 bases, J shed 3 bases, and the junction held 18 bases outside the gene matches. The CDR3 is CASSIRDRSTERDTEAFF. CDR3 bases: TGTGCCAGCAGCATCAGGGACAGATCAACTGAACGGGACACTGAAGCTTTCTTT.

As DNA, the CDR3 is TGCGCCAGCAGGCTAGCGGGGGACACAGATACGCAGTATTTT. Protein product: CASRLAGDTDTQYF. The chain links TRBV10-2 to TRBJ2-3; 10 bases align to TRBD2. The CDR3 is 14 amino acids. Losses at the gene ends were 6 bases for V and 2 bases for J; bases not matched to a gene: 2. The germline V gene encodes CDR1 WSHSY and CDR2 SAAADI.

This clone was detected a few times. The chain recombines TRBV6-5 with TRBJ1-4; D gene uncertain. The germline V gene has CDR1 MNHEY and CDR2 SVGAGI. Trimming shortened V by 2 bases and J by 4 bases, and 8 bases separated the two germline ends. The CDR3 has 14 amino acids. The CDR3 region has the DNA TGTGCCAGCAGTTACCGGGTATATAATGAAAAACTGTTTTTT. Its translation: CASSYRVYNEKLFF.

This chain uses TRBV20-1 with TRBJ1-2; D not resolved. This CDR3 region has 10 residues. Trimming removed 3 bases from V and 8 bases from J, with 7 bases in between. The germline CDR1 and CDR2 sequences are DFQATT and SNEGSKA (reference sequence). The CDR3 DNA is TGCAGTGCTAGTCGGTGGGGCTACACCTTC. Amino acid sequence: CSASRWGYTF.

CDR3 nucleotide sequence: TGTGCCAGCAGTAACACAGGGGACGCAGATACGCAGTATTTT. Translation: CASSNTGDADTQYF. The chain uses TRBV27 and TRBJ2-3; 7 bases fit TRBD1. Germline V gene sequence: CDR1 MNHEY, CDR2 SMNVEV (reference sequence). The CDR3 covers 14 residues. Trimming cost V 5 bases and J 4 bases; bases outside gene matches: 6.

The chain employs TRBV4-1 and TRBJ1-2, with 7 nucleotides matching TRBD1. The germline V gene encodes CDR1 MGHRA and CDR2 YSYEKL. The CDR3 extends over 15 amino acids. V gave up 0 bases and J gave up 5 bases; unmatched junction bases: 6. The CDR3 sequence: CASSQEARGDYGYTF. The CDR3 region has the DNA TGCGCCAGCAGCCAAGAGGCCAGGGGGGATTATGGCTACACCTTC.

V usage is TRBV5-4 and J usage is TRBJ2-5; 7 nucleotides agree with TRBD1. V was pared by 1 base and J by 5 bases, with 8 bases of the junction left unmatched. The CDR3 runs 15 residues. Germline CDR1 SGHNT, CDR2 YYREEE (reference sequence). The CDR3 DNA follows: TGTGCCAGCAGCTTGACCGAGGGGGCGAGGGAGACCCAGTACTTC. As protein: CASSLTEGARETQYF.

The chain couples TRBV27 to TRBJ1-2; 7 nucleotides agree with TRBD1. This CDR3 is 15 amino acids long. The germline V gene encodes CDR1 MNHEY and CDR2 SMNVEV (reference sequence). V shed 5 bases and J 6 bases; nucleotides not matched to a gene: 12. The CDR3 protein is CASSKRTGSYDGYTF. In DNA form, the CDR3 reads TGTGCCAGCAGTAAACGGACAGGCAGTTACGATGGCTACACCTTC.

This sequence joins TRBV30 and TRBJ1-1, with D tentatively TRBD1 (5 bases). This CDR3 comprises 13 residues. V was shortened by 0 bases and J by 8 bases, with 13 bases between the two germline ends. Germline values: CDR1 GTSNPN, CDR2 SVGIG (reference sequence). CDR3 bases: TGTGCCTGGAGTGTACGCAGGGCTAAGGAAGCTTTCTTT. Translated, it gives CAWSVRRAKEAFF.

The chain has TRBV4-2 and TRBJ2-2; 8 bases are a match to TRBD1. The CDR3 is made up of 17 amino acids. Unmatched junction bases numbered 5, after V lost 1 base and J lost 1 base. CDR1 and CDR2 from the germline V gene are LGHNA and YNFKEQ. In DNA, the CDR3 is TGTGCCAGCAGCCAAGTGGGGGGACAGGAGAACACCGGGGAGCTGTTTTTT. Translation gives CASSQVGGQENTGELFF.

The chain joins TRBV4-2 to TRBJ2-5; the match to TRBD1 covers 8 bases. The germline V gene encodes CDR1 LGHNA and CDR2 YNFKEQ. Unmatched junction bases numbered 6, after V lost 1 base and J lost 5 bases. The CDR3 runs to 15 residues. The CDR3 nucleotides read TGTGCCAGCAGCCAAGGACAGGGGATTCGCGAGACCCAGTACTTC. It specifies CASSQGQGIRETQYF.

The V call is TRBV28, the J call TRBJ1-2, with TRBD1 matching over 8 bases. The CDR3 runs 17 residues. J lost 8 bases, V lost 3 bases, and 17 bases had no gene match. Looked up from germline, CDR1 is MDHEN and CDR2 is SYDVKM. The CDR3 region has the DNA TGTGCCAGCAGTTTTTTTCGCGGGACAGGACCTCTGGGAGGCTACACCTTC. Its protein is CASSFFRGTGPLGGYTF.

This clone was found a few times. The CDR3 DNA is TGTGCCAGCAGAAAGGACAGGGACTCTGGAAACACCATATATTTT. Translated, it gives CASRKDRDSGNTIYF. V usage is TRBV5-4 and J usage is TRBJ1-3; 8 nucleotides agree with TRBD1. Trimming at V came to 5 bases and at J to 0 bases, leaving 4 bases not matched to a gene. Germline CDR1 is SGHNT and CDR2 is YYREEE (reference sequence). This CDR3 spans 15 amino acids.

The V gene is TRBV28, the J gene TRBJ2-4, with a possible D match to TRBD2 (6 bases). V was pared by 2 bases and J by 15 bases, with 23 bases between. The CDR3 covers 15 residues. CDR1 is MDHEN, CDR2 SYDVKM, per germline. CDR3 sequence: CASSLGVADILLLYF. The CDR3 DNA reads as TGTGCCAGCAGTTTAGGCGTAGCGGACATCCTTTTGTTGTACTTC. Full variable domain (outside the CDR3, taken from reference TRBV28 and TRBJ2-4): DVKVTQSSRYLVKRTGEKVFLECVQDMDHENMFWYRQDPGLGLRLIYFSYDVKMKEKGDIPEGYSVSREKKERFSLILESASTNQTSMYLCASSLGVADILLLYFGAGTRLSVL.

V and J are TRBV30 and TRBJ1-1, with TRBD1 as a possible D gene (5 bases). Trimming left V 2 bases short and J 3 bases short, with 10 bases between. This CDR3 spans 13 amino acids. Germline V gene sequence: CDR1 GTSNPN, CDR2 SVGIG (reference sequence). The CDR3 protein is CAWSIQGHTEAFF. Written as DNA, the CDR3 is TGTGCCTGGAGTATCCAGGGCCACACTGAAGCTTTCTTT.

The chain employs TRBV28 and TRBJ2-5; 8 bases are a match to TRBD2. The ends lost 6 bases at V and 2 bases at J; junction bases unmatched: 11. Germline V gene data show CDR1 as MDHEN and CDR2 as SYDVKM. There are 16 residues in the CDR3. The CDR3 here is CASSQDGLAAQETQYF. In nucleotides, the CDR3 is TGTGCCAGCAGCCAAGACGGACTAGCCGCACAAGAGACCCAGTACTTC.

This clone was recorded once. The chain joins TRBV27 to TRBJ2-1; 9 nucleotides agree with TRBD2. V trimming: 5 bases; J trimming: 8 bases; junction bases outside the gene matches: 16. In germline, CDR1 is MNHEY, CDR2 SMNVEV (reference sequence). The CDR3 length is 17 residues. CDR3 loop: CASSPPGGRANPHEQFF. The CDR3 DNA is TGTGCCAGCAGTCCCCCGGGCGGGAGGGCCAACCCACATGAGCAGTTCTTC.

The gene calls are TRBV2 and TRBJ2-7, with 10 bases that match TRBD2. The V and J ends lost 9 bases and 1 base, in that order; junction bases with no gene match: 21. Germline loops: CDR1 SNHLY, CDR2 FYNNEI. The CDR3 sequence is 19 residues long. The CDR3: CARGVAGGQITKGSYEQYF. The CDR3 DNA follows: TGTGCCAGAGGGGTAGCGGGAGGACAAATCACAAAGGGATCCTACGAGCAGTACTTC.

This clone occurred once. The chain carries TRBV7-2 and TRBJ2-3, with 11 bases identical to TRBD1. J lost 6 bases, V lost 6 bases, and 8 bases had no gene match. CDR1 and CDR2 (germline): SGHTA, FQGNSA. This CDR3 is built from 15 residues. CDR3 residues: CASSCLDRGRDTQYF. The CDR3 DNA follows: TGTGCCAGCAGTTGCCTGGACAGGGGGCGCGATACGCAGTATTTT. Full variable domain (outside the CDR3, taken from reference TRBV7-2 and TRBJ2-3): GAGVSQSPSNKVTEKGKDVELRCDPISGHTALYWYRQSLGQGLEFLIYFQGNSAPDKSGLPSDRFSAERTGGSVSTLTIQRTQQEDSAVYLCASSCLDRGRDTQYFGPGTRLTVL.

The chain uses TRBV4-3 and TRBJ1-2, with D tentatively TRBD1 (5 bases). The CDR3 covers 18 residues. V was clipped by 3 bases and J by 3 bases, with 23 bases between them. Per germline, CDR1 LGHNA and CDR2 YSLEER. The CDR3 region is CASSQATGSGASDYGYTF. CDR3 nucleotides: TGCGCCAGCAGCCAGGCGACGGGCTCTGGGGCATCCGACTATGGCTACACCTTC.

This chain connects TRBV30 to TRBJ2-2; 10 bases match TRBD2. The germline V gene encodes CDR1 GTSNPN and CDR2 SVGIG (reference sequence). This CDR3 has 17 residues. The V and J ends lost 3 bases and 2 bases, in that order; junction bases with no gene match: 9. The CDR3 sequence is CAWSYFTSGENTGELFF. The CDR3 nucleotides read TGTGCCTGGAGCTACTTCACTAGCGGGGAAAACACCGGGGAGCTGTTTTTT.

This chain uses TRBV18 with TRBJ1-2; no clear D. Germline V gene sequence: CDR1 KGHSH, CDR2 LQKENI. This CDR3 is built from 17 residues. The V and J ends lost 1 base and 0 bases respectively, with 15 bases between them. The CDR3 spells CASSPQISLPANYGYTF. Here the CDR3 DNA reads TGTGCCAGCTCACCACAGATAAGTCTACCTGCTAACTATGGCTACACCTTC.